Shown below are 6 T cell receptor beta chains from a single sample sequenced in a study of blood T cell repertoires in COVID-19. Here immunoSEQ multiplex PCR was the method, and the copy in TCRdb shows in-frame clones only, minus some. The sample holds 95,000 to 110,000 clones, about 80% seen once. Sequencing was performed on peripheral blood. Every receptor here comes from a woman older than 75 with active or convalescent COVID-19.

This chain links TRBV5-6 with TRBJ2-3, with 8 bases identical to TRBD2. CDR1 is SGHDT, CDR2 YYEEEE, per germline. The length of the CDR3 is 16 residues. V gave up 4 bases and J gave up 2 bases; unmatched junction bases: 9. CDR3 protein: CASSLGLVGSTDTQYF. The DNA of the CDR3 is TGTGCCAGCAGCCTGGGACTAGTGGGGTCCACAGATACGCAGTATTTT.

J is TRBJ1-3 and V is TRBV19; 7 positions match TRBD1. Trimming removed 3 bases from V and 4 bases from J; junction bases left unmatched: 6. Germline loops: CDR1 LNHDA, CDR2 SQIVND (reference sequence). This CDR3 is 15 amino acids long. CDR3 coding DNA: TGTGCCAGTAGTATCGGGCAGGGGGTCGGAAACACCATATATTTT. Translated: CASSIGQGVGNTIYF.

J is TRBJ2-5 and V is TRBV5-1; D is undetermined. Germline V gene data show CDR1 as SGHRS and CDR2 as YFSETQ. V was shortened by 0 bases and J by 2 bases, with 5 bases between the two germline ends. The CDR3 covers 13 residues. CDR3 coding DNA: TGCGCCAGCAGCTTGGCGAGGCAAGAGACCCAGTACTTC. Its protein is CASSLARQETQYF.

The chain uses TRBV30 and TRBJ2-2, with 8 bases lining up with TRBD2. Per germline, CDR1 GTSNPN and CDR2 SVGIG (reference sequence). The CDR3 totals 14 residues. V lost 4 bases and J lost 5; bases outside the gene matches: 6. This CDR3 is CAWNGRARTGELFF. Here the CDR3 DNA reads TGTGCCTGGAACGGGAGGGCAAGAACCGGGGAGCTGTTTTTT.

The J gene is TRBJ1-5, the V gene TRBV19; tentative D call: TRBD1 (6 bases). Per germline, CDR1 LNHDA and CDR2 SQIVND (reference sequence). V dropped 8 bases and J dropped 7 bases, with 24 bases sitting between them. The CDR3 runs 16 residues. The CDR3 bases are TGTGCCAGTGATCCGTATCTGGGCAGGGGAGGGCAGCCCCAGCATTTT. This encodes CASDPYLGRGGQPQHF.

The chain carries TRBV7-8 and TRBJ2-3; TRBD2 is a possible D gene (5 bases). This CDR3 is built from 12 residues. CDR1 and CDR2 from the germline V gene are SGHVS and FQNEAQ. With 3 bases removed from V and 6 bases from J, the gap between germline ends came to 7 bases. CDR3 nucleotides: TGTGCCAGCAGCTTCGGACTCGATACGCAGTATTTT. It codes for CASSFGLDTQYF.